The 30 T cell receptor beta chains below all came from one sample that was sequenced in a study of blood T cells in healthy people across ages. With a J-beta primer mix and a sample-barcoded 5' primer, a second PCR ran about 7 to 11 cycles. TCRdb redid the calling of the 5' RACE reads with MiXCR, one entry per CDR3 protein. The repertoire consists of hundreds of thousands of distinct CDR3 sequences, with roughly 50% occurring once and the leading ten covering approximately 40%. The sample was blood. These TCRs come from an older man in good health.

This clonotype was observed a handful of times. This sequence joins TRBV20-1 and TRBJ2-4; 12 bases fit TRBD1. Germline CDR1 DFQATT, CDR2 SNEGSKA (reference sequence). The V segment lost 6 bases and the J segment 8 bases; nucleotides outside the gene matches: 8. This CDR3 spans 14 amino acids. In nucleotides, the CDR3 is TGCAGTGCAACGGGGACAGGGGGCGGGGACATTCAGTACTTC. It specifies CSATGTGGGDIQYF.

CDR3 protein: CSARDFVGAAYNEQFF. The CDR3 DNA reads TGCAGTGCTAGAGATTTCGTGGGAGCTGCCTACAATGAGCAGTTCTTC. V usage is TRBV20-1 and J usage is TRBJ2-1, with TRBD2 as a possible D gene (5 bases). Germline lookup yields CDR1 DFQATT and CDR2 SNEGSKA (reference sequence). V was shortened by 0 bases and J by 2 bases, with 14 bases between the two germline ends. The CDR3 extends over 16 amino acids.

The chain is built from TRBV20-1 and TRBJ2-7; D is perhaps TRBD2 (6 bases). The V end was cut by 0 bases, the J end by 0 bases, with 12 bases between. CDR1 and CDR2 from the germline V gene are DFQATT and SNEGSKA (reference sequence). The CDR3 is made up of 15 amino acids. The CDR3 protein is CSARDVREYSYEQYF. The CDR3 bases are TGCAGTGCTAGAGATGTCCGGGAGTACTCCTACGAGCAGTACTTC.

DNA of the CDR3: TGTGCCAGCAGTCCCCGCTGGACTAGCGGGAGGGCGAATGAGCAGTTCTTC. Translation gives CASSPRWTSGRANEQFF. The V call is TRBV27, the J call TRBJ2-1; 15 positions match TRBD2. Germline loops: CDR1 MNHEY, CDR2 SMNVEV (reference sequence). The CDR3 has 17 residues. V trimming: 5 bases; J trimming: 7 bases; junction bases outside the gene matches: 9.

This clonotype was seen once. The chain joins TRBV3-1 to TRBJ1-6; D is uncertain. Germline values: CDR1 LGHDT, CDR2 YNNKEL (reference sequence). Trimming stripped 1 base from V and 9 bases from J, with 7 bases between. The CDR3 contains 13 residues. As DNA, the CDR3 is TGTGCCAGCAGCCAAGGCGGGGTTTCACCCCTCCACTTT. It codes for CASSQGGVSPLHF.

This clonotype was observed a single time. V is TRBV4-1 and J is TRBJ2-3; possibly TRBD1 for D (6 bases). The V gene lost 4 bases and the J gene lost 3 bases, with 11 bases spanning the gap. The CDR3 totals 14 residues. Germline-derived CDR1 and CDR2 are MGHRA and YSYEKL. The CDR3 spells CASSPIRGTDTQYF. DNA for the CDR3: TGCGCCAGCAGCCCGATCAGGGGAACAGATACGCAGTATTTT.

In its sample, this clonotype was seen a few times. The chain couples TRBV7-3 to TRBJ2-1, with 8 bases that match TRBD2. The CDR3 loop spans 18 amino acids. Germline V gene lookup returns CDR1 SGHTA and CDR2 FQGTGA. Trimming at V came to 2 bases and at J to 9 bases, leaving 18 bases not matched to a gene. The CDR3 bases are TGTGCCAGCAGCTTAGGAACCCCGGGACTAGTATTCACCGGTGAGCAGTTCTTC. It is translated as CASSLGTPGLVFTGEQFF. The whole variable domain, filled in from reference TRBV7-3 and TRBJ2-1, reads GAGVSQTPSNKVTEKGKYVELRCDPISGHTALYWYRQSLGQGPEFLIYFQGTGAADDSGLPNDRFFAVRPEGSVSTLKIQRTERGDSAVYLCASSLGTPGLVFTGEQFFGPGTRLTVL.

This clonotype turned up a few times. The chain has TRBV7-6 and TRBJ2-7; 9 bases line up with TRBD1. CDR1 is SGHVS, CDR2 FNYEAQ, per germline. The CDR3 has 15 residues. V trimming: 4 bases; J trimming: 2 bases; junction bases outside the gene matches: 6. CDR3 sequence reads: CASSSGTGTTYEQYF. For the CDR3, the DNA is TGTGCCAGCAGCTCCGGGACAGGGACTACCTACGAGCAGTACTTC.

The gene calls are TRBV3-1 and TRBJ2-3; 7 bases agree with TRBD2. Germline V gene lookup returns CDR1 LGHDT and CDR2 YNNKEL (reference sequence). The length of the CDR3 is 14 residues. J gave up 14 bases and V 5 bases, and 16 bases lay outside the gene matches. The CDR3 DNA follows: TGTGCCAGCAGCAAGGGACTAACGGGAGAATACGCGTATTTT. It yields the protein CASSKGLTGEYAYF.

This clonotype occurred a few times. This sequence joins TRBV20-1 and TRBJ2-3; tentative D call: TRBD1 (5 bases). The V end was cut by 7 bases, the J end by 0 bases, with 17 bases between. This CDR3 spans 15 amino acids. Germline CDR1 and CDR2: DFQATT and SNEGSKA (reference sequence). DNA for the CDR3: TGCAGTGTGTTTCGGGCCGACAGAAGCACAGATACGCAGTATTTT. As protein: CSVFRADRSTDTQYF.

CDR3 sequence: CASSTPRVEGTDTQYF. The CDR3 DNA reads TGTGCCAGCAGTACACCCAGGGTAGAGGGCACAGATACGCAGTATTTT. The J gene is TRBJ2-3, the V gene TRBV6-6; D perhaps matches TRBD1 (5 bases). Trimming pared 5 bases from V and 1 base from J, leaving 16 bases between. CDR3 length: 16 residues. CDR1 is MNHNY and CDR2 is SVGAGI in the germline V gene (reference sequence).

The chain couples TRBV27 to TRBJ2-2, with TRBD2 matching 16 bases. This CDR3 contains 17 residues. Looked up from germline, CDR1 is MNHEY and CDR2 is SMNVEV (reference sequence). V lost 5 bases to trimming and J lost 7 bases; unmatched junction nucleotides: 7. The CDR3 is CASSMGLAGGLVGELFF. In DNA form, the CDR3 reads TGTGCCAGCAGTATGGGACTAGCGGGAGGGCTTGTCGGGGAGCTGTTTTTT.

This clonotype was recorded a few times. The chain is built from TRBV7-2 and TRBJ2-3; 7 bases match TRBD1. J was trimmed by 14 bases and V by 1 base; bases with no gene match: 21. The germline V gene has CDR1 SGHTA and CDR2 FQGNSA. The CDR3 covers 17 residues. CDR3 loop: CASSLGQGVRGGRYAYF. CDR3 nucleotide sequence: TGTGCCAGCAGCTTAGGGCAGGGGGTGAGAGGGGGCAGATACGCGTATTTT.

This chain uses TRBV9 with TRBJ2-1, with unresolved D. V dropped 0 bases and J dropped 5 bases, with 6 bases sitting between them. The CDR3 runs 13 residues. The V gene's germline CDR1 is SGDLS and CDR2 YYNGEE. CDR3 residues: CASSVGTHNEQFF. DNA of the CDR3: TGTGCCAGCAGCGTAGGCACTCACAATGAGCAGTTCTTC.

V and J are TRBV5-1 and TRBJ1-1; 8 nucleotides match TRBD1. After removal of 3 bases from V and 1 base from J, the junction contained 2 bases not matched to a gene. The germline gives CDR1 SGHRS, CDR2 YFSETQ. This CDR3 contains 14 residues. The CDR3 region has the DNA TGCGCCAGCAGCTCGGGACAGGAGAACACTGAAGCTTTCTTT. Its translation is CASSSGQENTEAFF. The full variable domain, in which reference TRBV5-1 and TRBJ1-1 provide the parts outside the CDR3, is KAGVTQTPRYLIKTRGQQVTLSCSPISGHRSVSWYQQTPGQGLQFLFEYFSETQRNKGNFPGRFSGRQFSNSRSEMNVSTLELGDSALYLCASSSGQENTEAFFGQGTRLTVV.

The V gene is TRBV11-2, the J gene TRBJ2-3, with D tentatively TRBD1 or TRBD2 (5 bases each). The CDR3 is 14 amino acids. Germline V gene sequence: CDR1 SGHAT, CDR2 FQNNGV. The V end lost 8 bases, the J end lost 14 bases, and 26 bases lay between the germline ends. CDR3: CASWDLLKGRYAYF. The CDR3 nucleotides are TGTGCCAGCTGGGACCTACTCAAGGGAAGATACGCGTATTTT.

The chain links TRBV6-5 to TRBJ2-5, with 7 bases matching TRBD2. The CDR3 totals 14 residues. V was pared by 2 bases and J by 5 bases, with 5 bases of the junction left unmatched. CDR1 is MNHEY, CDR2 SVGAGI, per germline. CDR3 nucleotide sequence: TGTGCCAGCAGTTACGGGGGGACTACCGAGACCCAGTACTTC. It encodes CASSYGGTTETQYF.

CDR3 DNA sequence: TGTGCCAGCAGTTACGTGGCGGCAGGGGGGCCATACGAGCAGTACTTC. It encodes CASSYVAAGGPYEQYF. This chain joins TRBV6-5 and TRBJ2-7, with a possible D match to TRBD1 (7 bases). Trimming removed 2 bases from V and 4 bases from J, with 18 bases in between. The CDR3 loop spans 16 amino acids. Germline loops: CDR1 MNHEY, CDR2 SVGAGI.

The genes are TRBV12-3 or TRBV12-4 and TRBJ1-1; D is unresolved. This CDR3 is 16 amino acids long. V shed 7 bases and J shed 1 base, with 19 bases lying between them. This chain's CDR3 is CASTPIRVLGNTEAFF. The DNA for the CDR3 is TGTGCCAGCACCCCTATCCGGGTCCTGGGGAACACTGAAGCTTTCTTT.

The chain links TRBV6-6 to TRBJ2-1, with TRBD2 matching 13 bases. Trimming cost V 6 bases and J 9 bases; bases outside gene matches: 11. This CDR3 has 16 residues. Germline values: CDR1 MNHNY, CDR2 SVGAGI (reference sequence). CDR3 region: CASSSPLAGGVGEQFF. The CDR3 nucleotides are TGTGCCAGCAGCAGCCCACTAGCGGGAGGGGTGGGTGAGCAGTTCTTC.

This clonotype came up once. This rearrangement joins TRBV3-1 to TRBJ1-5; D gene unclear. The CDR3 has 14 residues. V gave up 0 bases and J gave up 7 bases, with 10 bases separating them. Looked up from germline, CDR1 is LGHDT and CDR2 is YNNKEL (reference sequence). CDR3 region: CASSQDLGRQPQHF. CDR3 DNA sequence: TGTGCCAGCAGCCAAGATCTGGGGAGGCAGCCCCAGCATTTT. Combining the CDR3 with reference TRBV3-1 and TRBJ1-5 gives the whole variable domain DTAVSQTPKYLVTQMGNDKSIKCEQNLGHDTMYWYKQDSKKFLKIMFSYNNKELIINETVPNRFSPKSPDKAHLNLHINSLELGDSAVYFCASSQDLGRQPQHFGDGTRLSIL.

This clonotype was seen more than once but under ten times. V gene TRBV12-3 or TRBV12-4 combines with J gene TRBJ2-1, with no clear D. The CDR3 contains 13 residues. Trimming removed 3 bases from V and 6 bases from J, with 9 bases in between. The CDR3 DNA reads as TGTGCCAGCAGTTTGGATCAGTTCAATGAGCAGTTCTTC. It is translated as CASSLDQFNEQFF.

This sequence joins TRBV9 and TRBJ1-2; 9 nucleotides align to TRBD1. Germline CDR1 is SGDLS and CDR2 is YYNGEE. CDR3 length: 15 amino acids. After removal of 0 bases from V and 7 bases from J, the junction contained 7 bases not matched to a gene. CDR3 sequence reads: CASSVAPTGGSGYTF. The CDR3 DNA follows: TGTGCCAGCAGCGTAGCCCCGACAGGGGGGAGTGGCTACACCTTC. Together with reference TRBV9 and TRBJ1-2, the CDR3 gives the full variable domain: DSGVTQTPKHLITATGQRVTLRCSPRSGDLSVYWYQQSLDQGLQFLIQYYNGEERAKGNILERFSAQQFPDLHSELNLSSLELGDSALYFCASSVAPTGGSGYTFGSGTRLTVV.

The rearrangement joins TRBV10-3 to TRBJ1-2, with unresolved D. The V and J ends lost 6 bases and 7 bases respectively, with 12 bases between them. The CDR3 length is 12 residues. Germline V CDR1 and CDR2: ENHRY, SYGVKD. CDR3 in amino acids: CAIRATVGGYTF. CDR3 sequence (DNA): TGTGCCATCAGGGCCACGGTGGGTGGCTACACCTTC.

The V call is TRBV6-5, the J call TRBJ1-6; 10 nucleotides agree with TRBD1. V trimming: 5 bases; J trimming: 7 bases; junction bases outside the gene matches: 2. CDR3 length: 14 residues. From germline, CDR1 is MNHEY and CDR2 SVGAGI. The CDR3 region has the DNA TGTGCCAGCAGTGGACAGGGGGTGAATTCACCCCTCCACTTT. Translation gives CASSGQGVNSPLHF.

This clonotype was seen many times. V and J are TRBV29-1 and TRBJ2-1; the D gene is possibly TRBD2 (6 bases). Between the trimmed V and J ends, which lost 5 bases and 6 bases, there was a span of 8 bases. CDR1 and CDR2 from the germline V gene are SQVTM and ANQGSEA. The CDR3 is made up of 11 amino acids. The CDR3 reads CSVHSGNEQFF. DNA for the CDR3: TGCAGCGTTCATAGCGGCAATGAGCAGTTCTTC.

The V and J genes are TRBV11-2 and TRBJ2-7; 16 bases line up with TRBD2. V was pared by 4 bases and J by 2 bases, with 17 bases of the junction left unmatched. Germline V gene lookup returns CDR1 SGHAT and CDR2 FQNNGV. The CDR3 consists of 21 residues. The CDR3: CASSSGTSGRGTRGPTYEQYF. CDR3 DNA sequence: TGTGCCAGCAGCTCCGGGACTAGCGGGAGGGGTACTCGGGGGCCAACCTACGAGCAGTACTTC. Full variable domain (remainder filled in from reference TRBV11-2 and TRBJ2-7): EAGVAQSPRYKIIEKRQSVAFWCNPISGHATLYWYQQILGQGPKLLIQFQNNGVVDDSQLPKDRFSAERLKGVDSTLKIQPAKLEDSAVYLCASSSGTSGRGTRGPTYEQYFGPGTRLTVT.

This CDR3 is CASSDGTGVIVTNEKLFF. DNA for the CDR3: TGTGCCAGCAGTGATGGGACAGGGGTAATCGTTACTAATGAAAAACTGTTTTTT. The chain is built from TRBV2 and TRBJ1-4; 10 positions agree with TRBD1. The ends lost 3 bases at V and 2 bases at J; junction bases unmatched: 9. The CDR3 runs 18 residues. Germline assignment: CDR1 SNHLY and CDR2 FYNNEI.

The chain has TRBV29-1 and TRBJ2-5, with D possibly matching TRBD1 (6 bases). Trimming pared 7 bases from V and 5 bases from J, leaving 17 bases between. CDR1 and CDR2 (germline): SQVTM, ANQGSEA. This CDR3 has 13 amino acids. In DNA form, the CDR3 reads TGCAGCGATGAGACAGGTTCCATGGAGACCCAGTACTTC. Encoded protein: CSDETGSMETQYF.

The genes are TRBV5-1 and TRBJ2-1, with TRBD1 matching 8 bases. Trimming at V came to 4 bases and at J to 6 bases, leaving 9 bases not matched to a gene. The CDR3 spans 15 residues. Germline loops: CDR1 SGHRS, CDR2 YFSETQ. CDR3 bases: TGCGCCAGCAGCGAAGGACAGGGAGCAGTCAATGAGCAGTTCTTC. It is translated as CASSEGQGAVNEQFF. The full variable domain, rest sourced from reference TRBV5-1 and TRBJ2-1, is KAGVTQTPRYLIKTRGQQVTLSCSPISGHRSVSWYQQTPGQGLQFLFEYFSETQRNKGNFPGRFSGRQFSNSRSEMNVSTLELGDSALYLCASSEGQGAVNEQFFGPGTRLTVL.